A selection of T cell receptor beta chains follows, all from one sample in a study of shared clonotypes between healthy human individuals. Produced via immunoSEQ multiplex PCR; TCRdb's table is partial and in-frame only. The sample lists 550,000 to 750,000 clones, around 90% occurring once. The sequencing input was naive CD8+ T cells sorted from blood. Source of these receptors: a young man in good health. The CDR3 runs from the conserved cysteine through the conserved F or W. D genes are given only for firm matches. Only part of the rows carry a size: once, few, many, or a class if the clone is expanded.

D	V	J	size	CDR3	DNA
NA	TRBV20-1	TRBJ2-7	NA	CSARINGPVF	TGCAGTGCTCGAATTAACGGACCCGTCTTC
TRBD2	TRBV7-3	TRBJ2-2	NA	CASSAGLAGTGELFF	TGTGCCAGCAGCGCGGGACTAGCGGGAACCGGGGAGCTGTTTTTT
TRBD2	TRBV7-2	TRBJ2-1	few	CASSLTWTSGRNYNEQFF	TGTGCCAGCAGCCTAACCTGGACTAGCGGGAGGAACTACAATGAGCAGTTCTTC
TRBD2	TRBV4-3	TRBJ2-3	NA	CASSPHLGLAGVSDTQYF	TGCGCCAGCAGCCCTCACCTGGGACTAGCGGGAGTTTCAGATACGCAGTATTTT
TRBD1	TRBV29-1	TRBJ2-2	NA	CSGTQGQNGELFF	TGCAGCGGGACACAGGGGCAAAACGGGGAGCTGTTTTTT
TRBD2	TRBV7-9	TRBJ2-5	NA	CASSSPGLAGGRQETQYF	TGTGCCAGCAGCTCCCCCGGACTAGCGGGAGGACGCCAAGAGACCCAGTACTTC
NA	TRBV25-1	TRBJ2-5	NA	CASSEGSVAQETQYF	TGTGCCAGCAGTGAGGGTAGCGTGGCCCAAGAGACCCAGTACTTC
NA	TRBV7-7	TRBJ2-7	NA	CASSLGDAYEQYF	TGTGCCAGCAGCTTAGGGGACGCCTACGAGCAGTACTTC
NA	TRBV27	TRBJ1-5	NA	CASSRQPYSNQPQHF	TGTGCCAGCAGCCGACAGCCGTATAGCAATCAGCCCCAGCATTTT
TRBD1	TRBV19	TRBJ2-3	NA	CASSTTGVSTDTQYF	TGTGCCAGTAGTACGACAGGGGTCAGCACAGATACGCAGTATTTT
NA	TRBV7-9	TRBJ2-1	NA	CASSLDVQPLGNEQFF	TGTGCCAGCAGCTTAGATGTCCAGCCGCTGGGCAATGAGCAGTTCTTC
NA	TRBV7-9	TRBJ2-2	NA	CASSLSVIYPGANTGELFF	TGTGCCAGCAGCCTAAGTGTCATATACCCGGGAGCAAACACCGGGGAGCTGTTTTTT
NA	TRBV5-6	TRBJ1-3	NA	CASSLGGSGNTIYF	TGTGCCAGCAGCTTGGGGGGGTCTGGAAACACCATATATTTT
NA	TRBV9	TRBJ2-2	NA	CASSGSKGTGELFF	TGTGCCAGCAGCGGCTCAAAGGGGACCGGGGAGCTGTTTTTT
TRBD1	TRBV27	TRBJ1-5	NA	CASSLGQGRGQPQHF	TGTGCCAGCAGTTTAGGACAGGGAAGAGGACAGCCCCAGCATTTT
NA	TRBV11-2	TRBJ2-1	NA	CASSWKWGSGEQFF	TGTGCCAGCAGCTGGAAGTGGGGTTCGGGGGAGCAGTTCTTC
NA	TRBV6-6	TRBJ1-4	NA	CASSFGTTTNEKLFF	TGTGCCAGCAGTTTCGGGACAACAACTAATGAAAAACTGTTTTTT
TRBD2	TRBV11-2	TRBJ2-1	NA	CASSESGVSYNEQFF	TGTGCCAGCAGCGAGAGCGGGGTCTCCTACAATGAGCAGTTCTTC
TRBD2	TRBV5-1	TRBJ2-5	NA	CASSLIGLDQETQYF	TGCGCCAGCAGCTTGATAGGACTAGACCAAGAGACCCAGTACTTC
NA	TRBV10-3	TRBJ2-3	NA	CAISESGGASTDTQYF	TGTGCCATCAGTGAGTCGGGGGGGGCCAGCACAGATACGCAGTATTTT
NA	TRBV27	TRBJ2-3	NA	CASSLYRSTDTQYF	TGTGCCAGCAGTTTGTATCGGAGCACAGATACGCAGTATTTT
NA	TRBV10-2	TRBJ2-7	NA	CASTYKTETDEQYF	TGCGCCAGCACCTATAAGACAGAAACAGACGAGCAGTACTTC
NA	TRBV9	TRBJ1-2	NA	CASSVWGYGYTF	TGTGCCAGCAGCGTATGGGGCTATGGCTACACCTTC
TRBD1	TRBV7-3	TRBJ2-7	NA	CASSPGTGSYEQYF	TGTGCCAGCAGTCCCGGGACAGGGTCATACGAGCAGTACTTC
NA	TRBV4-3	TRBJ2-7	NA	CASSQRGTDHPEQYF	TGCGCCAGCAGCCAGAGAGGGACTGATCATCCCGAGCAGTACTTC
NA	TRBV4-3	TRBJ1-2	NA	CASSQESGTPYGYTF	TGCGCCAGCAGCCAAGAAAGTGGGACACCCTATGGCTACACCTTC
NA	TRBV27	TRBJ1-1	NA	CASSSSGGGGTEAFF	TGTGCCAGCAGTTCATCCGGGGGTGGGGGCACTGAAGCTTTCTTT
TRBD2	TRBV29-1	TRBJ2-2	NA	CSVRSGRTGELFF	TGCAGCGTCCGTAGCGGGAGGACCGGGGAGCTGTTTTTT
NA	TRBV6-6	TRBJ2-7	NA	CASSYSPAGSYEQYF	TGTGCCAGCAGTTACTCCCCGGCAGGCTCCTACGAGCAGTACTTC
NA	TRBV15	TRBJ2-5	NA	CATSSQGQETQYF	TGTGCCACCAGCTCCCAGGGTCAAGAGACCCAGTACTTC
TRBD1	TRBV18	TRBJ1-1	NA	CASSESRGLQDTEAFF	TGTGCCAGCTCAGAAAGCAGGGGGCTTCAGGACACTGAAGCTTTCTTT
TRBD1	TRBV29-1	TRBJ1-1	NA	CSAPGRTGAGTEAFF	TGCAGCGCCCCGGGAAGGACAGGGGCGGGCACTGAAGCTTTCTTT
NA	TRBV19	TRBJ1-1	NA	CASSIDIGTNTEAFF	TGTGCCAGTAGTATAGATATAGGGACGAACACTGAAGCTTTCTTT
NA	TRBV5-4	TRBJ2-1	NA	CASSLGDYQQRDEQFF	TGTGCCAGCAGCTTGGGTGACTACCAACAGCGGGATGAGCAGTTCTTC
TRBD1	TRBV28	TRBJ1-1	NA	CASSLDLWQGDTEAFF	TGTGCCAGCAGTTTAGACCTGTGGCAGGGGGACACTGAAGCTTTCTTT
NA	TRBV4-3	TRBJ2-7	NA	CASSQEGSRGHEQYF	TGCGCCAGCAGCCAAGAAGGGAGCAGGGGCCACGAGCAGTACTTC
NA	TRBV7-9	TRBJ2-1	NA	CASSFAMGPNNEQFF	TGTGCCAGCAGCTTTGCTATGGGGCCGAACAATGAGCAGTTCTTC
NA	TRBV18	TRBJ2-1	NA	CASSRVETLNMEQFF	TGTGCCAGCTCACGCGTAGAGACCCTTAATATGGAGCAGTTCTTC
NA	TRBV27	TRBJ2-7	NA	CASTKTGPLNDEQYF	TGTGCCAGCACTAAAACAGGGCCCCTTAACGACGAGCAGTACTTC
NA	TRBV7-8	TRBJ2-7	NA	CASSLGHSSYEQYF	TGTGCCAGCAGCTTAGGGCACAGCTCCTACGAGCAGTACTTC
NA	TRBV11-2	TRBJ2-1	NA	CASSSKKGIYNEQFF	TGTGCCAGCAGCTCGAAAAAGGGGATATACAATGAGCAGTTCTTC